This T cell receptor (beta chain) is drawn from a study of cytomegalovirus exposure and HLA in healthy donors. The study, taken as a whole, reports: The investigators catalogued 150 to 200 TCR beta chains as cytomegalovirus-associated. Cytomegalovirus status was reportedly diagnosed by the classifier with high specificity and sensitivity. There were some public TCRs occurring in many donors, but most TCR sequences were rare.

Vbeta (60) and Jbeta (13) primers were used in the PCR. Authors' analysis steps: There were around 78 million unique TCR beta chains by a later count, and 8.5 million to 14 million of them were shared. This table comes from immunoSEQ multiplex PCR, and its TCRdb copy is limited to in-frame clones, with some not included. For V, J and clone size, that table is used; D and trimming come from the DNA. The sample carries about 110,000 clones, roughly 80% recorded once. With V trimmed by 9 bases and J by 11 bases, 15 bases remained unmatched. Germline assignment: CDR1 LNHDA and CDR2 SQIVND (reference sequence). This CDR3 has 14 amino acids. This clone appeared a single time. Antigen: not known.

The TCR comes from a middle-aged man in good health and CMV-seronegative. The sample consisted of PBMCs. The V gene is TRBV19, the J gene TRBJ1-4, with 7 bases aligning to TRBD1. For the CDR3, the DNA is TGTGCCAGCTCACAGGGGCTAGACGGGGAGAAACTGTTTTTT. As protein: CASSQGLDGEKLFF.